These 12 T cell receptor beta chains were all obtained from the same sample, sequenced in a study of blood T cell repertoires in COVID-19 (dated by TCRdb to about 2020). To prepare the library, the immunoSEQ multiplex PCR assay was applied. TCRdb carries this immuneACCESS record with in-frame sequences only. Its versions omit some clonotypes, under half of them owing to an unresolved V gene in the studies checked, with the rest unexplained. This sample is represented by roughly 100,000 clones; approximately 88% of them were singletons. The ten largest clones add up to approximately 12% of the sample. Sample: peripheral blood. The receptors were sampled from a man of 80 years or more with acute or convalescent COVID-19.

The rearrangement uses TRBV6-5 and TRBJ1-1; D is unresolved. This CDR3 region has 16 residues. The germline V gene encodes CDR1 MNHEY and CDR2 SVGAGI. Deletions cut 2 bases from V and 3 bases from J, with 16 bases between. CDR3 sequence (DNA): TGTGCCAGCAGTTACCGCGTTTTAGGAGAGGACACTGAAGCTTTCTTT. Amino acid sequence: CASSYRVLGEDTEAFF.

This chain joins TRBV7-9 and TRBJ1-1; no definite D call. CDR3 length: 12 amino acids. CDR1 and CDR2 (germline): SEHNR, FQNEAQ (reference sequence). Trimming left V 5 bases short and J 4 bases short, with 8 bases between. CDR3 sequence: CASSRAATEAFF. The DNA for the CDR3 is TGTGCCAGCAGCCGAGCTGCCACTGAAGCTTTCTTT.

The chain links TRBV19 to TRBJ1-1, with D possibly TRBD1 on 5 matching bases. This CDR3 region has 15 residues. With 4 bases removed from V and 5 bases from J, the gap between germline ends came to 17 bases. Germline-derived CDR1 and CDR2 are LNHDA and SQIVND (reference sequence). This chain's CDR3 is CASSSVGAGKTEAFF. The DNA of the CDR3 is TGTGCCAGTAGTAGCGTTGGGGCGGGAAAAACTGAAGCTTTCTTT.

This clone was seen more than once but under ten times. This chain uses TRBV7-9 with TRBJ1-2; D gene ambiguous. The CDR3 consists of 14 residues. Germline V lookup: CDR1 SEHNR, CDR2 FQNEAQ (reference sequence). V was trimmed by 5 bases and J by 0 bases, leaving 10 bases between them. The CDR3 bases are TGTGCCAGCAGCCTGCAACAGCCTAACTATGGCTACACCTTC. Translated, it gives CASSLQQPNYGYTF.

The chain has TRBV7-2 and TRBJ1-4; 7 bases are a match to TRBD1. There are 14 residues in the CDR3. V lost 8 bases to trimming and J lost 5 bases; unmatched junction nucleotides: 8. Germline values: CDR1 SGHTA, CDR2 FQGNSA. CDR3 protein: CASSQGQRNEKLFF. For the CDR3, the DNA is TGTGCCAGCTCGCAGGGACAGCGAAATGAAAAACTGTTTTTT. Supplemented by reference TRBV7-2 and TRBJ1-4, the full variable domain reads GAGVSQSPSNKVTEKGKDVELRCDPISGHTALYWYRQSLGQGLEFLIYFQGNSAPDKSGLPSDRFSAERTGGSVSTLTIQRTQQEDSAVYLCASSQGQRNEKLFFGSGTQLSVL.

The rearrangement uses TRBV29-1 and TRBJ2-7; perhaps TRBD1 as D (5 bases). This CDR3 is 13 amino acids long. Germline-derived CDR1 and CDR2 are SQVTM and ANQGSEA. The germline V and J ends were trimmed by 6 bases and 0 bases, with 12 bases remaining between them. Here the CDR3 DNA reads TGCAGCGTCTGGGGCCGAAGCTCCTACGAGCAGTACTTC. Translation: CSVWGRSSYEQYF.

The DNA for the CDR3 is TGTGCCAGCAGTTACTCTCCCCGGCTTGGGAGGGGGAATGAGCAGTTCTTC. It yields the protein CASSYSPRLGRGNEQFF. The chain recombines TRBV6-2 or TRBV6-3 with TRBJ2-1; tentative D call: TRBD2 (7 bases). In germline, CDR1 is MNHEY, CDR2 SVGEGT. There are 17 residues in the CDR3. The V end lost 0 bases, the J end lost 7 bases, and 19 bases lay between the germline ends.

The rearrangement uses TRBV9 and TRBJ2-7; 8 nucleotides line up with TRBD2. Germline V gene lookup returns CDR1 SGDLS and CDR2 YYNGEE. Trimming at V came to 4 bases and at J to 0 bases, leaving 3 bases not matched to a gene. The CDR3 extends over 14 amino acids. The DNA for the CDR3 is TGTGCCAGCAGCCAGACTAGCGACTCCTACGAGCAGTACTTC. This translates into CASSQTSDSYEQYF.

The V call is TRBV5-1, the J call TRBJ1-1; perhaps TRBD1 as D (6 bases). Per germline, CDR1 SGHRS and CDR2 YFSETQ. CDR3 length: 16 amino acids. The germline V and J ends were trimmed by 0 bases and 0 bases, with 12 bases remaining between them. The CDR3 sequence: CASSLGQGYMNTEAFF. The CDR3 nucleotides are TGCGCCAGCAGCTTGGGTCAGGGGTATATGAACACTGAAGCTTTCTTT.

This clone was observed once. The V gene is TRBV5-1, the J gene TRBJ1-2, with D tentatively TRBD1 (6 bases). In germline, CDR1 is SGHRS, CDR2 YFSETQ. Trimming left V 4 bases short and J 4 bases short, with 14 bases between. The CDR3 sequence is 14 residues long. The CDR3 sequence: CASSEQGRIYGYTF. Written as DNA, the CDR3 is TGCGCCAGCAGCGAACAGGGTAGGATCTATGGCTACACCTTC.

This chain links TRBV6-6 with TRBJ1-5, with TRBD1 identical over 11 bases. V lost 1 base to trimming and J lost 5 bases; unmatched junction nucleotides: 4. The CDR3 has 16 amino acids. Germline assignment: CDR1 MNHNY and CDR2 SVGAGI (reference sequence). The chain's CDR3 is CASSYFGQGADQPQHF. CDR3 sequence (DNA): TGTGCCAGCAGTTACTTCGGACAGGGGGCGGATCAGCCCCAGCATTTT.

The chain couples TRBV5-1 to TRBJ2-7; D is possibly TRBD1 (7 bases). The V end lost 4 bases, the J end lost 2 bases, and 25 bases lay between the germline ends. CDR3 size: 18 residues. CDR1 is SGHRS, CDR2 YFSETQ, per germline. Written as DNA, the CDR3 is TGCGCCAGCAGCCTAGAAAGCCCGGCGGGGACAGTTGCCTACGAGCAGTACTTC. This encodes CASSLESPAGTVAYEQYF. Using reference TRBV5-1 and TRBJ2-7 for the parts outside the CDR3, the full variable domain is KAGVTQTPRYLIKTRGQQVTLSCSPISGHRSVSWYQQTPGQGLQFLFEYFSETQRNKGNFPGRFSGRQFSNSRSEMNVSTLELGDSALYLCASSLESPAGTVAYEQYFGPGTRLTVT.